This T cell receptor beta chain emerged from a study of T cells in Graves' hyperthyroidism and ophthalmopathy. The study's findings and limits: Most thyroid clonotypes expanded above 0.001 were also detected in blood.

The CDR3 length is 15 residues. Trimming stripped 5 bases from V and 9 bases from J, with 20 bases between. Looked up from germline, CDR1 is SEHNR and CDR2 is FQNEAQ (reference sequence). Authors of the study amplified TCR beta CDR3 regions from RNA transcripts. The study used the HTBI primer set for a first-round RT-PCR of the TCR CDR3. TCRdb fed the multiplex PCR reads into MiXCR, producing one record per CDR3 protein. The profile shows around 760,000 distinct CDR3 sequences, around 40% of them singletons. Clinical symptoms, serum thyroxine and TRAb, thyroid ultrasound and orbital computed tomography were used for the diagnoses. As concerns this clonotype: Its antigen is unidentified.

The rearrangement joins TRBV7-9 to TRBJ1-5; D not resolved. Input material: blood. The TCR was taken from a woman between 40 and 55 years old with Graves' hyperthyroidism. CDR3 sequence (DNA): TGTGCCAGCAGCCAAGGCGGAATGCGAAGCAGGCCCCAGCATTTT. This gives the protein CASSQGGMRSRPQHF.